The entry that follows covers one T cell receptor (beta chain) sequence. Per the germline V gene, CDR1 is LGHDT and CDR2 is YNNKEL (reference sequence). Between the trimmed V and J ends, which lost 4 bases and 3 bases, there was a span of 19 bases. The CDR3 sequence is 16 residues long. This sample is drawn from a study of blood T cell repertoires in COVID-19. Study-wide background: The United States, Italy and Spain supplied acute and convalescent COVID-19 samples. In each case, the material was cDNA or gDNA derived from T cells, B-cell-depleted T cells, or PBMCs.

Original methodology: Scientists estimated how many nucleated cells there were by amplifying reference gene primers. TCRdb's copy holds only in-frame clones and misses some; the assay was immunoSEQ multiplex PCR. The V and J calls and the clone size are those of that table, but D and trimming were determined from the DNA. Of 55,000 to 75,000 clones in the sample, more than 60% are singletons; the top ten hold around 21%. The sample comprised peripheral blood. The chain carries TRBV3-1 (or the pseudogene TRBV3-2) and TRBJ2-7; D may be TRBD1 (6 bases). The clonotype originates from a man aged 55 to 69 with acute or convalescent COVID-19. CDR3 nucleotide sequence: TGTGCCAGCAGCCGAGGGACACGGGGACCGAGCTACGAGCAGTACTTC. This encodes CASSRGTRGPSYEQYF.